A selection of T cell receptor beta chains follows, all from one sample in a study of T cell repertoires in cytomegalovirus infection. These receptors have no known antigen. TCRdb processed the reads anew with MiXCR; each CDR3 protein has one entry. The table records roughly 51,000 distinct CDR3 sequences, around 18% of them present only once. The sample in question was CD8+ T cells from cultured PBMCs, obtained from culture after CMV antigen stimulation. The receptors shown here come from a human donor in good health (CMV status not recorded). Some clones in this sample may be carry-over from other donors' samples. The CDR3 runs from the conserved cysteine through the conserved F or W.

v_call	j_call	cdr3_aa
TRBV5-4	TRBJ1-2	CASSSYALSSPNYGYTF
TRBV7-6	TRBJ2-2	CASSQGGAELNTGELFF
TRBV27	TRBJ2-7	CASRGLYEQYF
TRBV7-6	TRBJ2-5	CASSSDTGQETQYF
TRBV12-3/TRBV12-4	TRBJ2-5	CASSPTSGQETQYF
TRBV12-3/TRBV12-4	TRBJ2-1	CASSLRLYYNEQFF
TRBV12-3/TRBV12-4	TRBJ2-1	CASSKGLALSNEQFF
TRBV7-6	TRBJ2-5	CASSIDPFAAAQYF
TRBV6-2/TRBV6-3	TRBJ1-1	CASLLGRAGTEAFF
TRBV7-2	TRBJ2-7	CASPTLEYF
TRBV15	TRBJ2-1	CATSRELADRYNEQFF